The present T cell receptor (beta chain) was sequenced within a study of blood T cell repertoires in COVID-19. Looking at the study overall: The United States, Italy and Spain provided the acute and convalescent COVID-19 samples. Sources were T cells, B-cell-depleted T cells, or PBMCs; the material itself was cDNA or gDNA.

Original processing notes: Counts of nucleated cells, estimated from reference gene primer amplification, were obtained. Sequencing used immunoSEQ multiplex PCR; TCRdb keeps in-frame clones, though not all of them. V and J calls plus clone size are reproduced from that table; the DNA served to infer D and trimming. The sample has about 85,000 clones, approximately 84% seen once; the top ten hold roughly 6.3%. The ends were cut back, 7 bases at V and 3 bases at J, with 13 bases in the middle. Per germline, CDR1 LNHDA and CDR2 SQIVND (reference sequence). The CDR3 contains 15 residues. This TCR was sampled from a man in his sixties with acute or convalescent COVID-19. Sequencing was carried out using peripheral blood. The chain has TRBV19 and TRBJ1-6; weak D call: TRBD1 (6 bases). Here the CDR3 DNA reads TGTGCCAGTACCCAACAGGGTCTCTATAATTCACCCCTCCACTTT. This translates into CASTQQGLYNSPLHF.